This T cell receptor beta chain derives from a study of PD-1 blockade in classical Hodgkin lymphoma. Time point: cycle 4 day 1 (C4D1), after 6 weeks of nivolumab. The patients all showed relapse after autologous stem cell transplantation, while their brentuximab vedotin exposure varied. The protocol was immunoSEQ multiplex PCR, while the TCRdb copy is restricted to in-frame clones and leaves out a portion. The data contain tens of thousands of clones, approximately 77% of them seen just once; the ten biggest clones take up roughly 19%. In the case of this clone: Antigen: not known.

Notes on the study in general: Patients who initiated nivolumab within 1 year of ASCT were excluded. For complete responders, baseline diversity was comparable to that of newly diagnosed patients.

The starting material was peripheral blood mononuclear cells (PBMCs), obtained before the fourth cycle of nivolumab. The receptor comes from a human donor with classical Hodgkin lymphoma.

This CDR3 reads CASSQAQGGAGNYEQYF. In DNA, the CDR3 is TGTGCCAGCAGCCAAGCCCAAGGAGGGGCGGGTAACTACGAGCAGTACTTC. J is TRBJ2-7 and V is TRBV7-3; maybe TRBD2 (6 bases). CDR1 is SGHTA and CDR2 is FQGTGA in the germline V gene. V was clipped by 5 bases and J by 3 bases, with 23 bases between them. This CDR3 contains 17 residues.